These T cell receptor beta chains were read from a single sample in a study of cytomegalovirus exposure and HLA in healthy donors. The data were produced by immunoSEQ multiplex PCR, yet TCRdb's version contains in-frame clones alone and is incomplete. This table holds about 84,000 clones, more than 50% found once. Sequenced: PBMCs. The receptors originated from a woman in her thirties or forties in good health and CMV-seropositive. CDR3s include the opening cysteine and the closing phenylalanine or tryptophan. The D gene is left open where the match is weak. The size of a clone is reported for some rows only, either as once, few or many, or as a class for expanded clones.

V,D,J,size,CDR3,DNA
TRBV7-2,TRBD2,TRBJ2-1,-,CASSLETSGHNEQFF,TGTGCCAGCAGCTTAGAGACTAGCGGCCACAATGAGCAGTTCTTC
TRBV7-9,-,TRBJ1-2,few,CASSSIRGEYGYTF,TGTGCCAGCAGCTCCATTCGGGGGGAATATGGCTACACCTTC
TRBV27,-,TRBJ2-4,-,CASSLAGAKNIQYF,TGTGCCAGCAGTTTAGCGGGAGCCAAAAACATTCAGTACTTC
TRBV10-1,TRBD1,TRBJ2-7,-,CASSEAGGQGVGYEQYF,TGCGCCAGCAGTGAGGCGGGAGGACAGGGGGTCGGTTACGAGCAGTACTTC
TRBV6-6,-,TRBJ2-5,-,CASSGRKGETQYF,TGTGCCAGCAGTGGAAGAAAGGGGGAGACCCAGTACTTC
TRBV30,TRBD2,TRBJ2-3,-,CAWSALAGSGTQYF,TGTGCCTGGAGTGCACTAGCGGGGTCAGGTACGCAGTATTTT
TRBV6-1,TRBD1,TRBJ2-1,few,CACRSTGDTEQFF,TGTGCCTGCAGAAGCACAGGGGACACTGAGCAGTTCTTC
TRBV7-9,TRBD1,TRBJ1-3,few,CASRGQGSLSGNTIYF,TGTGCCAGCAGGGGACAGGGGTCCCTCTCTGGAAACACCATATATTTT
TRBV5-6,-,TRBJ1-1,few,CASSYQGSTEAFF,TGTGCCAGCAGCTATCAGGGGTCCACTGAAGCTTTCTTT
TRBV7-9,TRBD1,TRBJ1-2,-,CASSPTQGEYYGYTF,TGTGCCAGCAGTCCAACCCAGGGGGAATACTATGGCTACACCTTC
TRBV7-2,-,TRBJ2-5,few,CASSQGGGKETQYF,TGTGCCAGCAGTCAAGGGGGGGGGAAAGAGACCCAGTACTTC
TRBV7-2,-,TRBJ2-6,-,CASSYDSSGANVLTF,TGTGCCAGCAGCTACGACAGCTCTGGGGCCAACGTCCTGACTTTC
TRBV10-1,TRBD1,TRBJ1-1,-,CAGTGQKPNTEAFF,TGCGCCGGAACGGGACAGAAACCTAACACTGAAGCTTTCTTT
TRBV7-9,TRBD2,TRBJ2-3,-,CASSLTSGRSSDTQYF,TGTGCCAGCAGCCTGACTAGCGGGAGGTCAAGCGATACGCAGTATTTT